The T cell receptor (beta chain) described here comes from a study of blood T cell repertoires in COVID-19. Looking at the study overall: Researchers got acute and convalescent COVID-19 samples from the United States, Italy and Spain. The cDNA or gDNA used as material had been derived from T cells, B-cell-depleted T cells, or PBMCs.

As handled by the study authors: Reference gene primer amplification gave estimated nucleated cell counts. Sequencing used immunoSEQ multiplex PCR; TCRdb keeps in-frame clones, though not all of them. V, J and clone size were drawn from that table, and D and trimming were deduced from the DNA. The table has about 380,000 clones, roughly 85% seen once; the top ten hold about 3.6%. The clonotype originates from a woman aged 18-35 years with acute or convalescent COVID-19. The material sequenced was peripheral blood.

In DNA form, the CDR3 reads TGTGCCAGCAGCCCGACAGGGGAATCCGCTGAAGCTTTCTTT. This sequence encodes CASSPTGESAEAFF. This chain connects TRBV5-4 to TRBJ1-1; TRBD1 aligns across 8 bases. The CDR3 extends over 14 amino acids. V shed 4 bases and J 6 bases; nucleotides not matched to a gene: 8. Germline loops: CDR1 SGHNT, CDR2 YYREEE (reference sequence). The variable domain in full, completed from reference TRBV5-4 and TRBJ1-1, reads ETGVTQSPTHLIKTRGQQVTLRCSSQSGHNTVSWYQQALGQGPQFIFQYYREEENGRGNFPPRFSGLQFPNYSSELNVNALELDDSALYLCASSPTGESAEAFFGQGTRLTVV.